The sequence of this TCR beta chain was determined in a study of blood T cell repertoires in COVID-19. In the study overall: The United States, Italy and Spain were the sources of the acute and convalescent COVID-19 samples.

Clones were read by immunoSEQ multiplex PCR, and TCRdb kept only the in-frame ones, dropping some. The sample contains 250,000 to 350,000 clones, around 84% of which appear only once. This clone was detected once. Seattle cases were enrolled at active infection and followed longitudinally. The CDR3 runs to 16 residues. The V gene's germline CDR1 is LNHNV and CDR2 YYDKDF (reference sequence). V gave up 5 bases and J gave up 5 bases; unmatched junction bases: 10. The sequence came from a human donor with COVID-19, enrolled during active disease. The donor label of this sample is uncertain. Sequences were obtained from peripheral blood. V is TRBV15 and J is TRBJ2-2; 8 positions agree with TRBD1. The CDR3 region is CATSGLQGDVTGELFF. CDR3 bases: TGTGCCACCAGCGGATTACAGGGGGACGTGACCGGGGAGCTGTTTTTT. The full variable domain, rest sourced from reference TRBV15 and TRBJ2-2, is DAMVIQNPRYQVTQFGKPVTLSCSQTLNHNVMYWYQQKSSQAPKLLFHYYDKDFNNEADTPDNFQSRRPNTSFCFLDIRSPGLGDTAMYLCATSGLQGDVTGELFFGEGSRLTVL.